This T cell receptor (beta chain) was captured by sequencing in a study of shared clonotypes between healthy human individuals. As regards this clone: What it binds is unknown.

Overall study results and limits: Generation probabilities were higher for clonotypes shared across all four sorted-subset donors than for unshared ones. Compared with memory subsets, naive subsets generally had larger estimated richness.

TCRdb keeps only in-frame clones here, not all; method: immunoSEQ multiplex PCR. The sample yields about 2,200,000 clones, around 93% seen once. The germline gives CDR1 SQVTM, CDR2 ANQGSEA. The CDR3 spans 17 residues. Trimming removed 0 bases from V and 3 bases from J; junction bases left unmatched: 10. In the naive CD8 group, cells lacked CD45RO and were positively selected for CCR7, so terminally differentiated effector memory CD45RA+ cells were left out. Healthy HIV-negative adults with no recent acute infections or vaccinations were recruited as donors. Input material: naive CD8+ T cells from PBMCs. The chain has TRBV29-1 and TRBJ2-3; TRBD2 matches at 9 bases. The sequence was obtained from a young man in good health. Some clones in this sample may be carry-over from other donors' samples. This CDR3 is CSVEDWRREGRTDTQYF. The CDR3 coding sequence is TGCAGCGTTGAAGATTGGAGGCGGGAGGGCCGTACAGATACGCAGTATTTT.